This T cell receptor (beta chain) is from a study of shared clonotypes between healthy human individuals. Comment on this clone: The target antigen is unknown.

The study, taken as a whole, reports: Clonotype sharing among donors was expected to depend on sequencing depth. Large sequencing depth failed to make sorted-subset sequencing complete, rarefaction showed.

The CDR3 contains 14 residues. V lost 2 bases, J lost 4 bases, and 3 bases stayed unmatched. Germline CDR1 reads SGHDT; CDR2 reads YYEEEE. Deep was the level used in running the assay. The protocol was immunoSEQ multiplex PCR, while the TCRdb copy is restricted to in-frame clones and leaves out a portion. The sample yields millions of clones, 85% to 95% seen once. Only Caucasian adults living in Nashville, Tennessee made up the donor group. The sequence came from a man between 18 and 29 years old in good health. V usage is TRBV5-6 and J usage is TRBJ2-7, with 10 bases aligning to TRBD1. The sample was naive CD4+ T cells sorted from blood. The sample's subset: CD45RA+ positively selected. The CDR3 DNA reads as TGTGCCAGCAGCTTTGGGACAGGGGAATACGAGCAGTACTTC. It is translated as CASSFGTGEYEQYF.